This TCR beta chain comes out of a study of shared clonotypes between healthy human individuals. Study-level findings and limits: Non-shared clonotypes showed lower generation probabilities than clonotypes common to all four donors.

The germline CDR1 and CDR2 sequences are SGHTS and YDEGEE. V lost 4 bases and J lost 4, with 15 bases in between. The CDR3 contains 14 residues. Donors were healthy HIV-negative adults without recently reported acute infections or vaccinations. Regarding this clone: The antigen remains unidentified.

Deep was the level used in running the assay. Produced via immunoSEQ multiplex PCR; TCRdb's table is partial and in-frame only. Of some 2,400,000 clones listed, 90% to 96% were seen once; the top ten hold around 0.13%. The J gene is TRBJ2-7, the V gene TRBV5-8; D is unresolved. The TCR was taken from a man younger than 35 in good health. Material for sequencing was naive CD4+ T cells sorted from blood. Subset described: CD45RA+ positively selected. This CDR3 reads CASSPWVGPYEQYF. The CDR3 nucleotides are TGTGCCAGCAGCCCTTGGGTCGGACCTTACGAGCAGTACTTC. Full variable domain (missing parts from reference TRBV5-8 and TRBJ2-7): EAGVTQSPTHLIKTRGQQATLRCSPISGHTSVYWYQQALGLGLQFLLWYDEGEERNRGNFPPRFSGRQFPNYSSELNVNALELEDSALYLCASSPWVGPYEQYFGPGTRLTVT.